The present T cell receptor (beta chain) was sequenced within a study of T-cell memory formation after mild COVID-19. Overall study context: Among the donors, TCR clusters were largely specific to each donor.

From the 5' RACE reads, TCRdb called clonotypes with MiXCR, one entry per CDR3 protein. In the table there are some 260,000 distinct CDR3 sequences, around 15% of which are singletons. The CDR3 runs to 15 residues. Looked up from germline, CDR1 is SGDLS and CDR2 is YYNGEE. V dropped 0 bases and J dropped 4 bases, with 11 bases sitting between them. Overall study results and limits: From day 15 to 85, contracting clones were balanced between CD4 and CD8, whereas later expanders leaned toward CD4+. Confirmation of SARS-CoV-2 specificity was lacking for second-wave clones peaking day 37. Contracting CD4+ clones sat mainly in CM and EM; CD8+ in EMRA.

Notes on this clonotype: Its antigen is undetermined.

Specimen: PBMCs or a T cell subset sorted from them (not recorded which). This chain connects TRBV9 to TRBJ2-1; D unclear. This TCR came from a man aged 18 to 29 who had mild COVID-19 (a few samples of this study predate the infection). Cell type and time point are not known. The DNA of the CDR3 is TGTGCCAGCAGCGTAGACAGAGGATCTTACAATGAGCAGTTCTTC. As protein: CASSVDRGSYNEQFF.